Listed here is a single T cell receptor beta chain. Its antigen is still unknown. Base qualities are not at hand, and no much larger clone is one base apart. The CDR3 goes from the cysteine to the phenylalanine over 17 residues. The read is trimmed to its CDR3 DNA, 51 bases read in frame from base 1. CDR1 and CDR2 (SGHVS, FQNEAQ) derive from the germline V gene. Germline trimming: 4 bases from V, 5 bases from J; junction bases outside gene matches: 7. This sample is part of a study of cytomegalovirus exposure and HLA in healthy donors (TCRdb year 2017). With regard to the full study: An earlier analysis of 587 of the donors reported about 260 Gb of sequence data and 90 million to 120 million unique TCR beta sequences obtained from 180 million or so T cells. Roughly 300 gigabases of sequencing data and 70 million to 85 million unique TCR sequences were included in an early release covering 550 to 650 HLA-typed donors. Of the 398 genotyped donors, approximately 80% were placed in the genetic ancestry cluster associated with self-reported Caucasian donors. The study was designed to test whether signatures of past pathogen exposure could be identified by cataloging public T cell receptors. The T cell repertoires of around 730 subjects were profiled by immunosequencing and related to cytomegalovirus serostatus. Besides the first cohort of 500 to 700 subjects, a separate validation cohort made up of 120 different subjects was used. To predict cytomegalovirus infection status, the study combined high-throughput TCR immunosequencing, statistical association of individual TCRs with disease status, and machine learning. A later analysis re-examined previously published TCR beta repertoires from over 500 donors and added high-resolution HLA genotyping to investigate patterns of TCR occurrence. The later analysis used no new phenotypic data to find candidate immune exposures, relying instead on TCR beta sequences and their occurrence across donors. To decide whether each TCR beta V gene segment behaved as functional or pseudogenic, an earlier analysis of 587 of the donors relied on high-throughput TCR beta sequencing. Donor age, sex, ethnicity and CMV serostatus were collected together with the repertoire data. A later genetic analysis used genome-wide SNP genotypes for about three fifths of the roughly 700 donors, treating that subset as a discovery cohort. Every discovery cohort repertoire had been produced on one sequencing platform. Class I and class II HLA loci were covered by the typing at four-digit resolution. Typing coverage differed by locus: A, B, C, DRB1 and DQB1 were typed in roughly 620-630 donors, DQA1 in approximately 520, DPA1 in around 580, and DPB1 in just under 480. Because of strong linkage in the cohort, roughly 5 DR-DQ haplotypes were treated as single units for association and clustering. Among 398 genotyped donors of the cohort, an average of about 240,000 unique TCR beta nucleotide sequences were sequenced per donor, roughly 20% of them non-productive.

Library preparation employed the immunoSEQ multiplex PCR assay. For the multiplex PCR, a mixture combining 60 forward primers for TCR Vbeta segments and 13 reverse primers for TCR Jbeta segments was used. A multiplex PCR assay on genomic DNA amplified the CDR3 region of rearranged TCR beta genes. The Illumina HiSeq System was used to sequence the amplified TCR beta libraries as 87-base-pair reads. As for the authors' bioinformatics: A later analysis counted 75 million to 100 million unique TCR beta chains across the 550 to 750 repertoires, and 10 million to 12 million of these chains were shared by at least two donors. A nearest-neighbor algorithm error-corrected the raw reads and collapsed the reads into unique sequences, merging closely related sequences to remove PCR and sequencing errors. CDR3 sequences were aligned to IMGT reference sequences to assign V, D and J gene segments. For a sequence to be retained, at least a six-nucleotide match to both a V gene segment and a J gene segment was required. Rearrangements were classified as productive when the CDR3 lacked stop codons and remained in frame with V and J, and all other rearrangements were classified as non-productive. Following IMGT convention, CDR3 was defined as the stretch from the second conserved V-encoded cysteine to the conserved J-encoded phenylalanine. In an earlier analysis of more than 550 of the donors, sequences lacking an unambiguous match to a single V gene segment were excluded. In an earlier analysis of roughly 500 of the donors, V segments were called functional above 56.7% productive rearrangements and were called segregating when the between-donor standard deviation exceeded 5%. A statistical classification framework was built to diagnose cytomegalovirus status from the catalog of TCR beta chain sequences. A later analysis assigned V and J genes by comparing TCR nucleotide sequences with IMGT/GENE-DB human TR gene sequences. In a later analysis, CDR3 sequences and most-parsimonious VDJ recombination scenarios were assigned using the TCRdist pipeline. In a later analysis, each TCR beta chain was defined by its CDR3 amino acid sequence together with its V-gene family, and reads lacking a unique V-gene family were excluded. In a later analysis, fewer than 650 highly shared, low-generation-probability nucleotide sequences were removed to address suspected cross-contamination and a sequencing artifact. In a later analysis, a clonal expansion index for each public chain was calculated from normalized within-repertoire ranks of inferred template counts. In a later analysis, generation probabilities were computed using a VDJ recombination model fitted to out-of-frame rearrangements, and the results were checked against IGoR. In a later analysis, TCR-TCR, TCR-HLA and TCR-CMV co-occurrence was scored with hypergeometric tests, and a repertoire-size bias correction was applied to TCR pairs. To estimate false discovery rates, a later analysis permuted the HLA or CMV assignments 20 times. In a later analysis, co-occurring TCRs were grouped using DBSCAN, with TCRdist sequence similarity added in when clustering inside HLA-allele-positive subsets. Repertoires with fewer than 30,000 or more than 120,000 public chains were left out of co-occurrence clustering, as were a handful of repertoires with anomalous nucleotide sharing. TCRdb re-hosts the immuneACCESS table, in-frame sequences only. Its copies lack some clones; in the studies checked, an unresolved V gene accounts for under half of them, and the cause for the rest is not known. That table is the source of V, J and clone size, and D and trimming were worked out from the DNA. The table for this sample lists about 130,000 clones; about 80% of them were counted only once. The ten largest clones add up to more than 3.5% of the sample.

General study outcomes and caveats: Fewer than 20 rarely observed V segments, including chromosome 9 orphons, were excluded from the earlier analysis of approximately 500 of the donors because counts were too low. In a later analysis, HLA-associated TCR beta chains were found to be more clonally expanded and to have lower generation probabilities than equally common non-associated chains. A later analysis reported that several top co-occurrence clusters appeared linked to parvovirus B19, influenza, CMV and Epstein-Barr virus. The authors suggested that the approach could potentially be generalized to other disease states and immunological phenotypes. The classifier was reported to diagnose cytomegalovirus status with high specificity and sensitivity in both the original and validation cohorts. In vitro tests confirmed that a few of the cytomegalovirus-associated TCR beta chains recognize cytomegalovirus antigens. A group of highly shared sequence variants was considered likely to be a technical artifact of the sequencing pipeline. The study listed around 160 TCR beta chains as associated with cytomegalovirus. In a later analysis, 16,951 TCR beta sequences were associated with specific HLA alleles at a false discovery rate of 0.05. Across donors, most TCR sequences were observed very rarely, whereas some public TCRs were present in many individuals. A later genetic analysis associated a missense DCLRE1C variant with V-gene and J-gene trimming of TCR beta chains, and an independent cohort replicated the association. According to a later genetic analysis, donors in an Asian-associated ancestry cluster had fewer N-insertions in productive TCRs than the approximately 700-donor mean. Correlated functional status among segregating V segments might be attributable to linkage disequilibrium, but an unknown experimental factor could not be ruled out. Because some donors lacked HLA typing at each locus, the association tests relied only on the typed subset. A further reported finding was that TCR beta sequences accurately predicted the HLA-A and HLA-B alleles for most subjects in the first cohort. According to a later analysis, most CMV-associated TCR beta chains appeared to be HLA-restricted, and the HLA associations seemed to be driven largely by CMV exposure. When HLA alleles, especially DR and DQ, strongly co-occurred, attributing TCR associations to individual alleles was difficult. In this cohort, only TCR beta chains were sequenced, and detectable features were limited by the absence of alpha or paired-chain data. Some IMGT-functional V segments, including TRBV6-2 and TRBV6-3, could not be distinguished by the 87-base-pair reads and were therefore excluded. In an earlier analysis of approximately 590 of the donors, most TCR beta V segments were observed in productive rearrangements about 87% or about 30% of the time, broadly matching IMGT annotations. Immune exposure information for the cohort was limited to CMV serostatus. Sequencing depth was assumed to be roughly uniform across donors in the presence/absence analyses, though that assumption may not hold. In a later analysis, TCR association rates were found to vary across HLA loci, with the most associated TCRs seen for DRB1 alleles and the fewest for HLA-C alleles.

The cohort was made up of 500 to 800 healthy bone marrow donors. At the time of sampling, all cohort members were nominally healthy, though unrecorded immune exposures were likely present. The donor tested CMV seropositive and was one of the 289 seropositive cohort members. A peripheral blood sample was provided by each donor, and peripheral blood mononuclear cells were used for TCR beta sequencing. Genomic DNA extraction from the blood cell samples was performed with the Qiagen DNeasy Blood Extraction Kit. The TCR sequence derives from a woman in her forties in good health and CMV-seropositive. The source material was PBMCs. The chain is assembled from TRBV7-8 and TRBJ2-2; 13 middle bases align to TRBD2. The nucleotide sequence reads TGTGCCAGCAGCTCCAGGACTAGCGGGGGTGGAACCGGGGAGCTGTTTTTT. This codes for CASSSRTSGGGTGELFF.